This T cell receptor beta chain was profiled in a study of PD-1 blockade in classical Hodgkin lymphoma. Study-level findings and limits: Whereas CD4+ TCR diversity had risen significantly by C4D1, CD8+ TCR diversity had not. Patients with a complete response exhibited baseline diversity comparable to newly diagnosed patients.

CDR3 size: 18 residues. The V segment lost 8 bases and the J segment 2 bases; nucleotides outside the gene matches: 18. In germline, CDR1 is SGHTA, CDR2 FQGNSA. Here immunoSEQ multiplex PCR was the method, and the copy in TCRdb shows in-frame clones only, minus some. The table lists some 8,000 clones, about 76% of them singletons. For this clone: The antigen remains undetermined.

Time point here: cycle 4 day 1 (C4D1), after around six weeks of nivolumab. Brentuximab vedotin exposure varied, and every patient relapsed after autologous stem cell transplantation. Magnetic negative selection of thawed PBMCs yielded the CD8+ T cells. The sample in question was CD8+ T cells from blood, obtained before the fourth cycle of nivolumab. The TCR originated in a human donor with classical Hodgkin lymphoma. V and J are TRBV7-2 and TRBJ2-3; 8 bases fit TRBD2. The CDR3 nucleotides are TGTGCCAGCTCCCTCCATCCTCCAGCGGGAGTTTTCACAGATACGCAGTATTTT. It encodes CASSLHPPAGVFTDTQYF.